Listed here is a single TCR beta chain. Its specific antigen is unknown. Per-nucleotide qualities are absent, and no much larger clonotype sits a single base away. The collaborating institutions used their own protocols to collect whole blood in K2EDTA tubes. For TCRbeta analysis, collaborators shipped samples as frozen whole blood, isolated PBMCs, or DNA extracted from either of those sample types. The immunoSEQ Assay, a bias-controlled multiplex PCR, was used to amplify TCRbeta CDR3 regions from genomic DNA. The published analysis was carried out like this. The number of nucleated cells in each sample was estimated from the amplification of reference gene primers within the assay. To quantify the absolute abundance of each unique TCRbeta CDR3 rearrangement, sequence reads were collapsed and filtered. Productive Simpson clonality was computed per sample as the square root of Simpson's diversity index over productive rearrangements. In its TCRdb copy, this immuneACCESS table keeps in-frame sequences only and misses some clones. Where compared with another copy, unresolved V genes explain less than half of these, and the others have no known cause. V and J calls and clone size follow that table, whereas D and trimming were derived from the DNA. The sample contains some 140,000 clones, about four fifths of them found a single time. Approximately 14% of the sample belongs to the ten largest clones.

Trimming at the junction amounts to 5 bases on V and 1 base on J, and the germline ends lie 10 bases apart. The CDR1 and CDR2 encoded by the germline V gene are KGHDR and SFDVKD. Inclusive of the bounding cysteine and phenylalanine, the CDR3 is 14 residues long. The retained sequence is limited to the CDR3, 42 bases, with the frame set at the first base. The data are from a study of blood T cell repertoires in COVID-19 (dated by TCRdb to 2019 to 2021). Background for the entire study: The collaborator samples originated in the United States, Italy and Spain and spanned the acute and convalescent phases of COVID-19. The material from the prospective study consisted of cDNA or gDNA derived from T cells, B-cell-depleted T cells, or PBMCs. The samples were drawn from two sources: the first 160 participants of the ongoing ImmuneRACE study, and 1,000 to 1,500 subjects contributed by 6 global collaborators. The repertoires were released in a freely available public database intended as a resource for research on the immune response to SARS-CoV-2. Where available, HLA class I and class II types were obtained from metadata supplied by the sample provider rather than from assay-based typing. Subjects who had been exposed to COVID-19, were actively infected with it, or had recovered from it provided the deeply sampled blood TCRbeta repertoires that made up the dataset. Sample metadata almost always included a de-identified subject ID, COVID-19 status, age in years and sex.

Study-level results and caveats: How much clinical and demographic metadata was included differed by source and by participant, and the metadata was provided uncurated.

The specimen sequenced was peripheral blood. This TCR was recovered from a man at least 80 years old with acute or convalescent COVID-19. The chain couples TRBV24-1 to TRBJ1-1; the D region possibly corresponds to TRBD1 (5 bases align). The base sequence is TGTGCCACCAGTGGCGGGGACTGGAACACTGAAGCTTTCTTT. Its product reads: CATSGGDWNTEAFF.